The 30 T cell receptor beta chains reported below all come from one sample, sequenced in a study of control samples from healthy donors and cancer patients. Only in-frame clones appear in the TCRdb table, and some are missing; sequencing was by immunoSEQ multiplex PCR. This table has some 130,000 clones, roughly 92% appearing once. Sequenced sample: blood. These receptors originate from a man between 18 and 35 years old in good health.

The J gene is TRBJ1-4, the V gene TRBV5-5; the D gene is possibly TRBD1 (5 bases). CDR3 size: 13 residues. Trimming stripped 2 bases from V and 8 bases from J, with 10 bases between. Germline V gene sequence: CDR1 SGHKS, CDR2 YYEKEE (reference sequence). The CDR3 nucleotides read TGTGCCAGCAGCTTTGGGACTGTCGAAAAACTGTTTTTT. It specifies CASSFGTVEKLFF.

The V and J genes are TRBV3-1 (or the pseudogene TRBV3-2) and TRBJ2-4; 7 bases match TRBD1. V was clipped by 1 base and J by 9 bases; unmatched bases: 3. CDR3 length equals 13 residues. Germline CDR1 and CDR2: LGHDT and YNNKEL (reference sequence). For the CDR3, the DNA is TGTGCCAGCAGCCAAGGACAGGGCAGCATTCAGTACTTC. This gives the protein CASSQGQGSIQYF.

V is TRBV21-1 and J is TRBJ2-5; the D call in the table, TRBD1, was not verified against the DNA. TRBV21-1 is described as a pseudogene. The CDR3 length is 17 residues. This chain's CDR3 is CASSKAVRTGARETQYF. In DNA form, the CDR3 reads TGTGCCAGCAGCAAAGCAGTAAGGACAGGGGCCCGAGAGACCCAGTACTTC.

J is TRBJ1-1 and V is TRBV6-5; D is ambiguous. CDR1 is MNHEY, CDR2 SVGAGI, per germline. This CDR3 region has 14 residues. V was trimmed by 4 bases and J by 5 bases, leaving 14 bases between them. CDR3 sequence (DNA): TGTGCCAGCAGTTCCCCCTACAGCGGTACTGAAGCTTTCTTT. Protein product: CASSSPYSGTEAFF.

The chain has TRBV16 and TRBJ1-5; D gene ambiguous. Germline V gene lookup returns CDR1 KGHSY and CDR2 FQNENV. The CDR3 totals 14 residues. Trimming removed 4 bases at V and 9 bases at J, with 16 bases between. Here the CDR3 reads CASSLGSRETPQHF. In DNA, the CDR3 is TGTGCCAGCAGCCTCGGGTCGAGGGAAACGCCCCAGCATTTT.

CDR3 protein: CASREMGLVNTGELFF. The DNA for the CDR3 is TGTGCCAGCAGGGAAATGGGACTAGTTAACACCGGGGAGCTGTTTTTT. The chain has TRBV11-2 and TRBJ2-2; 8 bases map to TRBD2. Germline V gene data show CDR1 as SGHAT and CDR2 as FQNNGV. Germline trimming cut 6 bases from V and 2 bases from J; bases unmatched to any gene: 8. The CDR3 runs 16 residues.

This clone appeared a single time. The CDR3 nucleotides are TGTGCCTGGAGACTAGCGGGGGATCGATACGAGCAGTACTTC. Protein: CAWRLAGDRYEQYF. This chain links TRBV30 with TRBJ2-7; 11 bases are shared with TRBD2. With V trimmed by 3 bases and J by 4 bases, 5 bases remained unmatched. The CDR3 extends over 14 amino acids. In germline, CDR1 is GTSNPN, CDR2 SVGIG (reference sequence).

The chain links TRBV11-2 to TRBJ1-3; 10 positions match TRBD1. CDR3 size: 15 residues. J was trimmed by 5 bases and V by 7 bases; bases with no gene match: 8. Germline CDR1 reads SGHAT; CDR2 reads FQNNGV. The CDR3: CASTRGQGIRNTIYF. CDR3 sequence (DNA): TGTGCCAGCACCAGGGGACAGGGGATTAGAAACACCATATATTTT. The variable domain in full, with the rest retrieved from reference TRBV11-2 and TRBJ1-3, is EAGVAQSPRYKIIEKRQSVAFWCNPISGHATLYWYQQILGQGPKLLIQFQNNGVVDDSQLPKDRFSAERLKGVDSTLKIQPAKLEDSAVYLCASTRGQGIRNTIYFGEGSWLTVV.

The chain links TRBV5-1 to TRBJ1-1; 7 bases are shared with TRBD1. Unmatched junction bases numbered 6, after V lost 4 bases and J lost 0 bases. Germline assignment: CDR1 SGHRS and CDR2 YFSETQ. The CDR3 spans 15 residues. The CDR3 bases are TGCGCCAGCAGCCTAGGGGACAGTATGAACACTGAAGCTTTCTTT. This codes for CASSLGDSMNTEAFF.

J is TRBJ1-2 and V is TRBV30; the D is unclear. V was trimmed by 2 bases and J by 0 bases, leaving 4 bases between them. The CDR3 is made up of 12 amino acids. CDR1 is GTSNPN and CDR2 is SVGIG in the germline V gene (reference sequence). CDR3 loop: CAWSLANYGYTF. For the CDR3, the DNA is TGTGCCTGGAGTCTAGCTAACTATGGCTACACCTTC.

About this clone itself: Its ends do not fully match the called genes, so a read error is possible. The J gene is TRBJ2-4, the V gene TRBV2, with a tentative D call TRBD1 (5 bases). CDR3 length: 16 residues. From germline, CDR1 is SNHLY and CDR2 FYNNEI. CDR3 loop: CASSEGAGKSKNIQYF. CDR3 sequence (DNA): TGTGCCAGCAGCGAAGGGGCAGGGAAATCCAAAAACATTCAGTACTTC.

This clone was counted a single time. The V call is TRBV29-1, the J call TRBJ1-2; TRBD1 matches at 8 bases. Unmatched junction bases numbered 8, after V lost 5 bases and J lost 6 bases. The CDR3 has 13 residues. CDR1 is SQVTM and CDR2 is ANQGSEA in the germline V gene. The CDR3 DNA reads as TGCAGCGTTTTCCGGCCACAGGGGGATGGCTACACCTTC. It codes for CSVFRPQGDGYTF.

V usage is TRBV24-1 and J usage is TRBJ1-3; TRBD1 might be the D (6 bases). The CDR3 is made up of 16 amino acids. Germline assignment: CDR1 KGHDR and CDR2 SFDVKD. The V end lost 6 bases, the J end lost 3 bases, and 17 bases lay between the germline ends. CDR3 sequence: CATSLTTLGGGNTIYF. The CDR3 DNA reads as TGTGCCACCAGTCTTACCACCCTAGGGGGTGGAAACACCATATATTTT.

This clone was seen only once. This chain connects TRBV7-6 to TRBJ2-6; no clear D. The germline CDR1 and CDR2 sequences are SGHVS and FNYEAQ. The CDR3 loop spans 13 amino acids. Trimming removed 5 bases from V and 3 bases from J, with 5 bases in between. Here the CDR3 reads CASSPIGANVLTF. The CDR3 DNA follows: TGTGCCAGCAGCCCGATTGGGGCCAACGTCCTGACTTTC.

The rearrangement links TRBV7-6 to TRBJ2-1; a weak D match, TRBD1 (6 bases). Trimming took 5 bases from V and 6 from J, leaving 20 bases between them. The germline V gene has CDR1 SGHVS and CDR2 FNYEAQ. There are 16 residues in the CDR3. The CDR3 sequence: CASSPGVGIVSNEQFF. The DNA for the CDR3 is TGTGCCAGCAGCCCAGGGGTCGGTATAGTGAGCAATGAGCAGTTCTTC.

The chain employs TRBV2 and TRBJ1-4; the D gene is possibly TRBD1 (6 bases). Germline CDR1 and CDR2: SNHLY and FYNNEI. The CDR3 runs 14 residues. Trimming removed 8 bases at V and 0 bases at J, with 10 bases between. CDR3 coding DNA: TGTGCCAGCCACAGGGTTGCAACTAATGAAAAACTGTTTTTT. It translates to CASHRVATNEKLFF.

The CDR3 sequence is CASRAGQGTYGYTF. For the CDR3, the DNA is TGTGCCAGCAGAGCCGGACAGGGGACCTATGGCTACACCTTC. The V call is TRBV9, the J call TRBJ1-2; TRBD1 matches at 9 bases. With V trimmed by 5 bases and J by 4 bases, 6 bases remained unmatched. There are 14 residues in the CDR3. Germline CDR1 and CDR2: SGDLS and YYNGEE.

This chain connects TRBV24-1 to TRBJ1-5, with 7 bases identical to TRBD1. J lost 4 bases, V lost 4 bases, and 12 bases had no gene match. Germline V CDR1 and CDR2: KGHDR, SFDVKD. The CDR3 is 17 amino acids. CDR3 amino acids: CATSDRPTGEGNQPQHF. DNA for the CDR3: TGTGCCACCAGTGACCGACCCACAGGGGAGGGTAATCAGCCCCAGCATTTT.

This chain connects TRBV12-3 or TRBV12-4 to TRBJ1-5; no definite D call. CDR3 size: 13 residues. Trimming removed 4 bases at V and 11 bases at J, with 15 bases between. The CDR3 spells CASSSFGFGAQHF. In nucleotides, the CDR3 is TGTGCCAGCAGTTCGTTCGGCTTTGGGGCCCAGCATTTT.

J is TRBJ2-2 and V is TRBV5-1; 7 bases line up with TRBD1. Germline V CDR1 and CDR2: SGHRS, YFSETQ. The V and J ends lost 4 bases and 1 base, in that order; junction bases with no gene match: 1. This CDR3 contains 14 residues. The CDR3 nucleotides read TGCGCCAGCAGCGGGACAGTGAACACCGGGGAGCTGTTTTTT. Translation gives CASSGTVNTGELFF.

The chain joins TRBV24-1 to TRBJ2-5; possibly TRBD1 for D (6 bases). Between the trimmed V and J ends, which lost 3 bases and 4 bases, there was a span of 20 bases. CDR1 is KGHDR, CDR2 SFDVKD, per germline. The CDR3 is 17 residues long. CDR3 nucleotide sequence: TGTGCCACCAGTGATCCCGCCAAAGGGGGTTCGATAGAGACCCAGTACTTC. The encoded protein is CATSDPAKGGSIETQYF.

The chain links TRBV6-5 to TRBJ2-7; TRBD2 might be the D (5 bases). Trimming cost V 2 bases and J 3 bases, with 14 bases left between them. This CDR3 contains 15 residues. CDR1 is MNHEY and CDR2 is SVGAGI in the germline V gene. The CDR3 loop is CASSYLRPEGYEQYF. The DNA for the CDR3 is TGTGCCAGCAGTTACCTGAGGCCTGAGGGCTACGAGCAGTACTTC.

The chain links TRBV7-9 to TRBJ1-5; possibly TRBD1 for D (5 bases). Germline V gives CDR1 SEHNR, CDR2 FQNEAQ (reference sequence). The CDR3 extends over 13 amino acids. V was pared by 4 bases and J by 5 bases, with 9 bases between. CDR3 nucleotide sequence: TGTGCCAGCAGCTCCAGGGAGGATCAGCCCCAGCATTTT. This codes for CASSSREDQPQHF.

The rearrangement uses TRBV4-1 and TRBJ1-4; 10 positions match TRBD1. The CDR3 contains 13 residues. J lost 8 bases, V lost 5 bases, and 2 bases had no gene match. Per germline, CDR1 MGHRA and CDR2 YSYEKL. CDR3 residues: CASSWTGGEKLFF. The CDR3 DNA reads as TGCGCCAGCAGCTGGACAGGGGGGGAAAAACTGTTTTTT.

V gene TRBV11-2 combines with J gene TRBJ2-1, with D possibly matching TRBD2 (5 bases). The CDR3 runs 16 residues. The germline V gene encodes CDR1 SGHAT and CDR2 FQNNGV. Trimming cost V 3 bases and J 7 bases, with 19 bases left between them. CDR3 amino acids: CASSFYLGPRGNEQFF. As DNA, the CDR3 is TGTGCCAGCAGCTTCTATCTCGGGCCCCGAGGGAATGAGCAGTTCTTC.

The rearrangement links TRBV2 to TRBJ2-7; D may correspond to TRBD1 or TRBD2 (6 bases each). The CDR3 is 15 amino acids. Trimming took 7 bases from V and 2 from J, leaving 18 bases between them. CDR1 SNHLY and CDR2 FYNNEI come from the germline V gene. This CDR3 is CASTAVGGLAYEQYF. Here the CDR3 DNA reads TGTGCCAGCACCGCGGTGGGGGGCTTAGCCTACGAGCAGTACTTC. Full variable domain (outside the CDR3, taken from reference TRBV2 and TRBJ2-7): EPEVTQTPSHQVTQMGQEVILRCVPISNHLYFYWYRQILGQKVEFLVSFYNNEISEKSEIFDDQFSVERPDGSNFTLKIRSTKLEDSAMYFCASTAVGGLAYEQYFGPGTRLTVT.

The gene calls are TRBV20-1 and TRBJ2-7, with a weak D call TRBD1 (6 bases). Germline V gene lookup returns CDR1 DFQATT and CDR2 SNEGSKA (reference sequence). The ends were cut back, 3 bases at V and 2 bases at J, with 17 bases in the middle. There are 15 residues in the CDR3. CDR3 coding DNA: TGCAGTGCTAGTGCCCCCCTACAGGGCCCCTACGAGCAGTACTTC. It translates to CSASAPLQGPYEQYF.

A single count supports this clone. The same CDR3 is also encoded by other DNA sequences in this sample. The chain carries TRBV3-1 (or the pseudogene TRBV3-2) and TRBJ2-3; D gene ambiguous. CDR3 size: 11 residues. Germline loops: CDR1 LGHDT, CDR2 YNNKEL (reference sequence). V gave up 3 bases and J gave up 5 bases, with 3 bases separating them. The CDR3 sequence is CASSHIDTQYF. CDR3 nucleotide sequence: TGTGCCAGCAGCCATATAGATACGCAGTATTTT.

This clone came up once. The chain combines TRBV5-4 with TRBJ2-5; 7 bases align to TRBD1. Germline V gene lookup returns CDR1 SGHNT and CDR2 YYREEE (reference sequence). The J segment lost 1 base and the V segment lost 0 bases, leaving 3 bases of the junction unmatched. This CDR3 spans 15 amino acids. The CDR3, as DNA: TGTGCCAGCAGCTTGGCTCGACAGGGCCAAGAGACCCAGTACTTC. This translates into CASSLARQGQETQYF. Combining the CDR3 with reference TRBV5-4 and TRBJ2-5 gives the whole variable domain ETGVTQSPTHLIKTRGQQVTLRCSSQSGHNTVSWYQQALGQGPQFIFQYYREEENGRGNFPPRFSGLQFPNYSSELNVNALELDDSALYLCASSLARQGQETQYFGPGTRLLVL.

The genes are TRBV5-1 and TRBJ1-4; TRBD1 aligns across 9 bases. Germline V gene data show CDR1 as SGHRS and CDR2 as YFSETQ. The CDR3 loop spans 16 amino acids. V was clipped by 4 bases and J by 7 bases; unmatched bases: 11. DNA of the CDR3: TGCGCCAGCAGCCGACGTACAGGGGGCGCGAGTGAAAAACTGTTTTTT. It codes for CASSRRTGGASEKLFF.